Listed below are T cell receptor beta chains from one sample, sequenced in a study of cytomegalovirus exposure and HLA in healthy donors. Here immunoSEQ multiplex PCR was the method, and the copy in TCRdb shows in-frame clones only, minus some. The profile shows 160,000 or so clones, over 75% of them singletons. Source material: PBMCs. The receptors originated from a man aged 45-65 years in good health and CMV-seropositive. The conserved cysteine and the conserved F or W are not part of the CDR3 here. Not all rows give a size; the values are once, few, many and, for expanded clones, a class.

CDR3aa: ASSLTSGAETQY; j_gene: TRBJ2-5; v_gene: TRBV7-3; abundance: NA
CDR3aa: ASRDRAYEQY; j_gene: TRBJ2-7; v_gene: TRBV6-1; abundance: NA
CDR3aa: ASSLRTSGRAVTGELF; j_gene: TRBJ2-2; v_gene: TRBV5-4; abundance: NA
CDR3aa: SAQARGSSYNSPLH; j_gene: TRBJ1-6; v_gene: TRBV29-1; abundance: NA
CDR3aa: ASSPASISSYEQY; j_gene: TRBJ2-7; v_gene: TRBV18; abundance: NA
CDR3aa: ATSRGAGNQPQH; j_gene: TRBJ1-5; v_gene: TRBV15; abundance: NA
CDR3aa: ASSLWGPGDEQY; j_gene: TRBJ2-7; v_gene: TRBV7-9; abundance: NA
CDR3aa: ASRTGNGYT; j_gene: TRBJ1-2; v_gene: TRBV28; abundance: few
CDR3aa: ASSIRAETEAF; j_gene: TRBJ1-1; v_gene: TRBV19; abundance: NA
CDR3aa: ASAESPDQPQH; j_gene: TRBJ1-5; v_gene: TRBV9; abundance: few
CDR3aa: ASSLLGDNYNEQF; j_gene: TRBJ2-1; v_gene: TRBV5-8; abundance: NA
CDR3aa: ASSPFSGIVTGELF; j_gene: TRBJ2-2; v_gene: TRBV5-1; abundance: NA
CDR3aa: ASSEAGGRQPQH; j_gene: TRBJ1-5; v_gene: TRBV6-1; abundance: NA
CDR3aa: ASSVGKTSRADTQY; j_gene: TRBJ2-3; v_gene: TRBV9; abundance: few
CDR3aa: ASSPYRGKGNTIY; j_gene: TRBJ1-3; v_gene: TRBV7-8; abundance: NA
CDR3aa: AWSVGQGRYGYT; j_gene: TRBJ1-2; v_gene: TRBV30; abundance: NA